What follows are 3 T cell receptor beta chains derived from one specimen sequenced in a study of cytomegalovirus exposure and HLA in healthy donors (dated by TCRdb to between 2016 and 2019). Receptors were amplified or captured by the immunoSEQ multiplex PCR assay. The multiplex PCR relied on a mix of 60 forward primers for TCR Vbeta segments and 13 reverse primers for TCR Jbeta segments. TCRdb carries this immuneACCESS record with in-frame sequences only. Its versions omit some clonotypes, under half of them owing to an unresolved V gene in the studies checked, with the rest unexplained. In this sample the table shows 110,000 to 150,000 clones, 80% of which occur a single time. Jointly, the top ten make up 6.5% to 7% of the sample. The material sequenced was PBMCs. All receptors derive from a middle-aged man in good health and CMV-seropositive.

The chain employs TRBV7-9 and TRBJ1-2, with D possibly matching TRBD1 (5 bases). The CDR3 sequence is 16 residues long. V lost 3 bases to trimming and J lost 2 bases, with 16 bases between them. Germline values: CDR1 SEHNR, CDR2 FQNEAQ (reference sequence). This CDR3 is CASSFSDSTRNYGYTF. As DNA, the CDR3 is TGTGCCAGCAGCTTTTCTGACAGTACCAGAAACTATGGCTACACCTTC.

This chain connects TRBV28 to TRBJ2-5; D is unresolved. The germline V gene encodes CDR1 MDHEN and CDR2 SYDVKM. CDR3 length: 14 amino acids. Trimming cost V 1 base and J 4 bases, with 10 bases left between them. The CDR3 DNA is TGTGCCAGCAGTTTATCAGTGGCGGTAGAGACCCAGTACTTC. This gives the protein CASSLSVAVETQYF.

The chain is built from TRBV7-2 and TRBJ2-5; D is possibly TRBD2 (7 bases). V gave up 5 bases and J gave up 5 bases, with 18 bases separating them. CDR1 and CDR2 from the germline V gene are SGHTA and FQGNSA. The CDR3 spans 15 residues. CDR3 in amino acids: CASSPSAGAEETQYF. DNA of the CDR3: TGTGCCAGCAGCCCCAGTGCGGGGGCTGAGGAGACCCAGTACTTC.